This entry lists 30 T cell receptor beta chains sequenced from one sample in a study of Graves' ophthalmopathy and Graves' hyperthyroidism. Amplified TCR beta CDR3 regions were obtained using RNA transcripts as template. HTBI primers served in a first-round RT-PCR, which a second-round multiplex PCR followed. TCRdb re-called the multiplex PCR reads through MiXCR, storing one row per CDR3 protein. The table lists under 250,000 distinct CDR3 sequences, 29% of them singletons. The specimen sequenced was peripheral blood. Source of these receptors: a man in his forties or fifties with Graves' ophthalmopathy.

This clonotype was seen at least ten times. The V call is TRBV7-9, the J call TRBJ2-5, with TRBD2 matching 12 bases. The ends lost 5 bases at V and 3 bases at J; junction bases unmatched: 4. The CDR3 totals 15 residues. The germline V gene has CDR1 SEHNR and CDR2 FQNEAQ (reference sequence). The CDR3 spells CASSPGLAGKETQYF. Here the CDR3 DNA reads TGTGCCAGCAGCCCCGGACTAGCGGGAAAAGAGACCCAGTACTTC.

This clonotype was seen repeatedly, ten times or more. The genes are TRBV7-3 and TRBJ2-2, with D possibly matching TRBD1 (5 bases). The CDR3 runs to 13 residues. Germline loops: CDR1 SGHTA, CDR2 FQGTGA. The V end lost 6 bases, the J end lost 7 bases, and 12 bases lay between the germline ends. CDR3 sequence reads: CASSKGAVGELFF. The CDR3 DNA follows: TGTGCCAGCAGTAAAGGGGCGGTCGGGGAGCTGTTTTTT.

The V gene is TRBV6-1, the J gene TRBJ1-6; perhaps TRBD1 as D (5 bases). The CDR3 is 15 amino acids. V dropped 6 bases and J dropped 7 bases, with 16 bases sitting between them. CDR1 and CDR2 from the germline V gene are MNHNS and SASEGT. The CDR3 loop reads CASRTGQRGNSPLHF. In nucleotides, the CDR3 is TGTGCCAGCAGAACAGGTCAACGGGGGAATTCACCCCTCCACTTT.

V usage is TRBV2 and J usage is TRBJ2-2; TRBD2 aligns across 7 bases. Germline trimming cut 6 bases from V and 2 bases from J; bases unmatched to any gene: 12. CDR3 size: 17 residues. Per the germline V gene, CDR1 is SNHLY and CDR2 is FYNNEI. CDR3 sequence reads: CASSEPRERGNTGELFF. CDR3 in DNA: TGTGCCAGCAGCGAGCCTAGGGAGCGGGGAAACACCGGGGAGCTGTTTTTT.

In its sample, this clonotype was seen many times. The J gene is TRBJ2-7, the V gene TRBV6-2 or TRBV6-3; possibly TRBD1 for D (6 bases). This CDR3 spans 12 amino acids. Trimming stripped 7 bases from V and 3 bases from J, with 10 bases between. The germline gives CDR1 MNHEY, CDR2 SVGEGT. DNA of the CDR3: TGTGCCAGCAACAGGGTCGGCTACGAGCAGTACTTC. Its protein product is CASNRVGYEQYF.

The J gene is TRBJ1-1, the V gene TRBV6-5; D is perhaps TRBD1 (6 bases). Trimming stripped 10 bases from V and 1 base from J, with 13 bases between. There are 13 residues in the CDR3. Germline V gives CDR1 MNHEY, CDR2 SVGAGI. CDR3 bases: TGTGCCACGGTTACGGGACAGAACACTGAAGCTTTCTTT. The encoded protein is CATVTGQNTEAFF.

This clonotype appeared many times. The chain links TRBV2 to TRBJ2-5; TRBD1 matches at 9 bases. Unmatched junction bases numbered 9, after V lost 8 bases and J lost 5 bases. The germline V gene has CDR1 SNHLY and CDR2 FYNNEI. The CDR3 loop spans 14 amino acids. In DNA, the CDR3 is TGTGCCAGCGGATGGACAGGGGATGGGGAGACCCAGTACTTC. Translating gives CASGWTGDGETQYF.

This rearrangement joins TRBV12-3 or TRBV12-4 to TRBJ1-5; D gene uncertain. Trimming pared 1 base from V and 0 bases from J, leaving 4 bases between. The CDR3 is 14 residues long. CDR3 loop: CASSLVYSNQPQHF. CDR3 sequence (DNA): TGTGCCAGCAGTTTAGTGTATAGCAATCAGCCCCAGCATTTT.

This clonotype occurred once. In nucleotides, the CDR3 is TGTGCCAGCAGCCCCACCGGGACAGCCGACGAGTACTTC. This encodes CASSPTGTADEYF. V gene TRBV3-1 combines with J gene TRBJ2-7; 7 bases fit TRBD1. V dropped 4 bases and J dropped 11; count of bases not matched to a gene: 11. The length of the CDR3 is 13 residues. Germline CDR1 reads LGHDT; CDR2 reads YNNKEL (reference sequence).

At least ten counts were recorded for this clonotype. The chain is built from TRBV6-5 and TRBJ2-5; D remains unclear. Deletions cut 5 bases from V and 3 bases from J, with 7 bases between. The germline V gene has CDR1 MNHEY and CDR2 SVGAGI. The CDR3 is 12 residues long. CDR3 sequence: CASSTAEETQYF. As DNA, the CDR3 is TGTGCCAGCAGTACTGCGGAAGAGACCCAGTACTTC.

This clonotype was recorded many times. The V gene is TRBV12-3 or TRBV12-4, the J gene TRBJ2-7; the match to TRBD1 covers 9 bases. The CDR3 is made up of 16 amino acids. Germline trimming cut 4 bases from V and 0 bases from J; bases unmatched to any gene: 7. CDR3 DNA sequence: TGTGCCAGCAGTTGGGGGGACAGGGTTTCCTCCTACGAGCAGTACTTC. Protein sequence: CASSWGDRVSSYEQYF.

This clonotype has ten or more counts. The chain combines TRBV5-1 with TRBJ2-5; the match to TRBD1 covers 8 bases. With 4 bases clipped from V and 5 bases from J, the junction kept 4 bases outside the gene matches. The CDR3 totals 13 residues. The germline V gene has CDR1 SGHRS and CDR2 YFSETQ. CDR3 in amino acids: CASSLDRVETQYF. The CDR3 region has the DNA TGCGCCAGCAGCCTGGACAGGGTCGAGACCCAGTACTTC.

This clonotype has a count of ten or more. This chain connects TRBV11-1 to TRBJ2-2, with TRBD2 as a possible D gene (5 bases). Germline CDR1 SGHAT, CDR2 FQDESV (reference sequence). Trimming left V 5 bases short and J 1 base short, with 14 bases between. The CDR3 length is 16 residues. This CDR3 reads CASSREGSLNTGELFF. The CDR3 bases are TGTGCCAGCAGCCGCGAGGGTTCCCTGAACACCGGGGAGCTGTTTTTT.

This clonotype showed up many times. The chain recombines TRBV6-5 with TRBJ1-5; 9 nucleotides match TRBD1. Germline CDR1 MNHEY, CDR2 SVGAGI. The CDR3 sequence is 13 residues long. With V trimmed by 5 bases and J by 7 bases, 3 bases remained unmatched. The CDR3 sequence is CASSTGGWQPQHF. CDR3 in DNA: TGTGCCAGCAGTACAGGGGGCTGGCAGCCCCAGCATTTT.

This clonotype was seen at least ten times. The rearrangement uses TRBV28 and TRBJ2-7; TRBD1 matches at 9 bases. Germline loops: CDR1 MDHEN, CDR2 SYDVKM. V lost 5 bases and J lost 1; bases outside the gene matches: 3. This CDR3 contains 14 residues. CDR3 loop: CASSEDRGSYEQYF. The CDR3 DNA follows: TGTGCCAGCAGTGAGGACAGGGGTTCCTACGAGCAGTACTTC. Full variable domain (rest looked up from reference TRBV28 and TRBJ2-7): DVKVTQSSRYLVKRTGEKVFLECVQDMDHENMFWYRQDPGLGLRLIYFSYDVKMKEKGDIPEGYSVSREKKERFSLILESASTNQTSMYLCASSEDRGSYEQYFGPGTRLTVT.

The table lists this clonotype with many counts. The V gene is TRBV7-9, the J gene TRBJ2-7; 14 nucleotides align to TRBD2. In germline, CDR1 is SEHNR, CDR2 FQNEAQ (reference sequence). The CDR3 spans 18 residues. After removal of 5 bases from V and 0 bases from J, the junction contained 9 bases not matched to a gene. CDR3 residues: CASSPLSGTSGSSYEQYF. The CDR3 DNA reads TGTGCCAGCAGCCCCCTGTCTGGGACTAGCGGGAGCTCCTACGAGCAGTACTTC.

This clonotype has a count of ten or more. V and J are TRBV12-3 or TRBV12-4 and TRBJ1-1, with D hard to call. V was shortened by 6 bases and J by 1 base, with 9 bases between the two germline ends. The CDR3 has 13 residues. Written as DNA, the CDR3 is TGTGCCAGCAGCCCTCAGAGGAACACTGAAGCTTTCTTT. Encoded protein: CASSPQRNTEAFF.

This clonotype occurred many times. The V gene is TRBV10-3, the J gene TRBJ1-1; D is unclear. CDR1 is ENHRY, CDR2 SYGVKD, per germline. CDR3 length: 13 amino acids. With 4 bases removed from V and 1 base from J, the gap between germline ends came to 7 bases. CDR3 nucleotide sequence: TGTGCCATCAGTGCCTACACGAACACTGAAGCTTTCTTT. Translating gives CAISAYTNTEAFF.

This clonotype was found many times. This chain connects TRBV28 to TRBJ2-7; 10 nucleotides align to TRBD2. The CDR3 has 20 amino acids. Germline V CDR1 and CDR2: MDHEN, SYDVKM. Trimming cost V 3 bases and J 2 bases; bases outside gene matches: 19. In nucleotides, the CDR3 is TGTGCCAGCAGTTTCCTTTTACCCCTAACTAGCGGGACTCCCACCTACGAGCAGTACTTC. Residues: CASSFLLPLTSGTPTYEQYF.

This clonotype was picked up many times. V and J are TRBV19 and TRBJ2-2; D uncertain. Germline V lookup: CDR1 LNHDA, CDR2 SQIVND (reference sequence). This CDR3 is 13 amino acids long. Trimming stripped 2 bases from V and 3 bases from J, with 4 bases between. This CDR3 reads CASSIMYTGELFF. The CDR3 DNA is TGTGCCAGTAGTATAATGTACACCGGGGAGCTGTTTTTT.

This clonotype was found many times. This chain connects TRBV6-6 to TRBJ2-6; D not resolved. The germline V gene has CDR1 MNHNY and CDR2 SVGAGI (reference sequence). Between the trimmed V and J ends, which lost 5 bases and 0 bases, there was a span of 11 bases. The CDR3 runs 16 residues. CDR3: CASSPASRSGANVLTF. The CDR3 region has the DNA TGTGCCAGCAGTCCAGCTTCCCGCTCTGGGGCCAACGTCCTGACTTTC.

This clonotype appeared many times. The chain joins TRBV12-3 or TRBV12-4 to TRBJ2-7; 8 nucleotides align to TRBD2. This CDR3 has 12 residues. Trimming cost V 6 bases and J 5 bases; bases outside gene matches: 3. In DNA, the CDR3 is TGTGCCAGCAGCCGGGAGGGGGACGAGCAGTACTTC. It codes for CASSREGDEQYF.

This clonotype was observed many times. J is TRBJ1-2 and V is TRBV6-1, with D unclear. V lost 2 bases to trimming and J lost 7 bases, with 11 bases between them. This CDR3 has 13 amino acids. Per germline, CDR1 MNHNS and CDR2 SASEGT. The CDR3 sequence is CASSELQLLGYTF. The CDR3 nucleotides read TGTGCCAGCAGTGAACTACAGTTGCTTGGCTACACCTTC.

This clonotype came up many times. CDR3 DNA: TGTGCCAGCTCACCTCAAACAGGGGGCGCTTCGTACGAGCAGTACTTC. Translated: CASSPQTGGASYEQYF. The rearrangement joins TRBV18 to TRBJ2-7, with 9 bases matching TRBD1. Germline V gene lookup returns CDR1 KGHSH and CDR2 LQKENI. The CDR3 consists of 16 residues. The junction had 10 bases not matched to a gene; V was cut back by 3 bases and J by 4 bases.

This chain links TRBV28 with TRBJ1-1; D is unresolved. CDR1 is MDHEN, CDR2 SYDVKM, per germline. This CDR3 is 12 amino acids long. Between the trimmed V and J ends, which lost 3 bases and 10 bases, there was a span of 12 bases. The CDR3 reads CASSFPGERAFF. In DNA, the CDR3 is TGTGCCAGCAGTTTCCCTGGTGAGAGAGCTTTCTTT.

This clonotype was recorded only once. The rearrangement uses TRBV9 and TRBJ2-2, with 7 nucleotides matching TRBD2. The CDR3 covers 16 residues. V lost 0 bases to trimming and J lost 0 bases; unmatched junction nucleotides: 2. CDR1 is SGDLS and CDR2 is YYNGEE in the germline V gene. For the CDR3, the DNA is TGTGCCAGCAGCGTAGACCTAGCGGCGAACACCGGGGAGCTGTTTTTT. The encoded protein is CASSVDLAANTGELFF.

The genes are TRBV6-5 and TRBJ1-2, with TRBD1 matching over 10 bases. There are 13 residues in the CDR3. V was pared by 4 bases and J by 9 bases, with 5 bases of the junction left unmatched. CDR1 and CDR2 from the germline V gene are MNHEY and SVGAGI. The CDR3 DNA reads TGTGCCAGCAGTTTTCCGGGACAGGGGAGCTACACCTTC. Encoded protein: CASSFPGQGSYTF.

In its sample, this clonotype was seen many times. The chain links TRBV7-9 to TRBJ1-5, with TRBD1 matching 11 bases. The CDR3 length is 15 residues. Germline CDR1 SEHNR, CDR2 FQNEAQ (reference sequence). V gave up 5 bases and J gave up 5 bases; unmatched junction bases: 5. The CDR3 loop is CASSPGTGGDQPQHF. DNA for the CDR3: TGTGCCAGCAGCCCAGGGACAGGGGGGGATCAGCCCCAGCATTTT.

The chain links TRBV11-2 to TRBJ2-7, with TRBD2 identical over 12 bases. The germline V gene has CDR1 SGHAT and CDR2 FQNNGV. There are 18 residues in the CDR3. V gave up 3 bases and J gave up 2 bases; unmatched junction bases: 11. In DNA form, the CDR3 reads TGTGCCAGCAGCTTGGAAAGAACTAGCGGGAGGTCGACCTACGAGCAGTACTTC. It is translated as CASSLERTSGRSTYEQYF.

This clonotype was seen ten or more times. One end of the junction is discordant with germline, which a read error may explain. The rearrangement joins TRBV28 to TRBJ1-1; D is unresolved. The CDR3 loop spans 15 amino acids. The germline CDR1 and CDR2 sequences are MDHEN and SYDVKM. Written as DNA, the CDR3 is TGTGCCAGCAGTGAGGCGCAGGCATCTAAAACTGAAGCTCTCTTT. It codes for CASSEAQASKTEALF.